A selection of T cell receptor beta chains follows, all from one sample in a study of cytomegalovirus exposure and HLA in healthy donors. Clones were read by immunoSEQ multiplex PCR, and TCRdb kept only the in-frame ones, dropping some. The table includes fewer than 80,000 clones, 79% detected once. What was sequenced was PBMCs. The receptors here all came from a man aged 25 to 40 in good health and CMV-seronegative. Both conserved end residues are part of each CDR3. A D gene is named only where the DNA matches it firmly. Where a row states a size, it is once, few, many or the class of an expanded clone; other rows omit it.

v_call,d_call,j_call,clone_size,cdr3_aa,cdr3_nt
TRBV28,.,TRBJ2-5,.,CASSLYWETQYF,TGTGCCAGCAGCCTCTACTGGGAGACCCAGTACTTC
TRBV29-1,TRBD2,TRBJ2-5,.,CSVASGSETQYF,TGCAGCGTTGCTAGCGGGTCAGAGACCCAGTACTTC
TRBV18,TRBD1,TRBJ2-7,.,CASSPRTGRYEQYF,TGTGCCAGCTCACCACGGACAGGTCGCTACGAGCAGTACTTC
TRBV28,.,TRBJ2-2,.,CASSSDRRNTGELFF,TGTGCCAGCAGTTCCGACAGGAGGAACACCGGGGAGCTGTTTTTT
TRBV5-1,TRBD2,TRBJ2-3,.,CASSFRVPTSAGGATGTQYF,TGCGCCAGCAGCTTTCGGGTCCCGACCTCAGCGGGAGGGGCAACCGGTACGCAGTATTTT
TRBV19,TRBD2,TRBJ2-2,.,CASGLMREGQSGELFF,TGTGCCAGTGGCCTTATGCGGGAGGGCCAATCCGGGGAGCTGTTTTTT
TRBV29-1,TRBD1,TRBJ2-7,few,CSVRLPGQTSYEQYF,TGCAGCGTTCGTCTGCCGGGACAGACGTCCTACGAGCAGTACTTC
TRBV25-1,TRBD2,TRBJ2-3,.,CASSKGAGVRGTDTQYF,TGTGCCAGCAGTAAAGGGGCGGGGGTGAGGGGCACAGATACGCAGTATTTT
TRBV6-1,.,TRBJ2-5,.,CASSEVRRGRGTQYF,TGTGCCAGCAGTGAAGTGCGGAGGGGGAGGGGGACCCAGTACTTC
TRBV6-5,.,TRBJ2-7,.,CASSYFGQHYEQYF,TGTGCCAGCAGTTACTTCGGACAGCACTACGAGCAGTACTTC
TRBV11-3,TRBD1,TRBJ2-5,.,CASSLGGTVQETQYF,TGTGCCAGCAGCTTAGGGGGGACAGTCCAAGAGACCCAGTACTTC
TRBV5-6,.,TRBJ2-1,.,CASSPTGFSYNEQFF,TGTGCCAGCAGCCCGACTGGGTTCTCCTACAATGAGCAGTTCTTC
TRBV20-1,TRBD1,TRBJ1-2,.,CSAGDSSYTF,TGCAGTGCTGGGGACAGCAGCTACACCTTC
TRBV6-5,TRBD2,TRBJ2-7,.,CASSEAGGRTYEQYF,TGTGCCAGCAGCGAGGCGGGGGGGCGAACCTACGAGCAGTACTTC
TRBV29-1,TRBD1,TRBJ2-3,few,CSVDGSGTGTADTQYF,TGCAGCGTTGATGGGTCAGGGACAGGGACCGCAGATACGCAGTATTTT
TRBV27,.,TRBJ1-4,.,CASIPAGAGKLFF,TGTGCCAGCATCCCGGCAGGGGCCGGAAAACTGTTTTTT